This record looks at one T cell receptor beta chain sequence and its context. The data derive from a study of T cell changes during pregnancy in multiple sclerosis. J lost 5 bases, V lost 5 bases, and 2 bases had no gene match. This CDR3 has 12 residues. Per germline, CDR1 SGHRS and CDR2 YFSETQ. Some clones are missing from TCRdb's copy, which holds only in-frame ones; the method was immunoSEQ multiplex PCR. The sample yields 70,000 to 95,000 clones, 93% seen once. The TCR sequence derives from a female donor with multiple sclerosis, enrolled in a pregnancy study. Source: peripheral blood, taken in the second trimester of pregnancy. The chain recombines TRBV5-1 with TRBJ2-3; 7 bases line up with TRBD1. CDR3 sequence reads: CASSRTGDTQYF. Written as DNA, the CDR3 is TGCGCCAGCAGTCGGACAGGAGATACGCAGTATTTT. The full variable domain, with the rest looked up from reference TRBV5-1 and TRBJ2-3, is KAGVTQTPRYLIKTRGQQVTLSCSPISGHRSVSWYQQTPGQGLQFLFEYFSETQRNKGNFPGRFSGRQFSNSRSEMNVSTLELGDSALYLCASSRTGDTQYFGPGTRLTVL.